The 26 T cell receptor beta chains below were found in one sample sequenced in a study of graft-versus-host responses after intestinal transplantation. Clones were read by immunoSEQ multiplex PCR, and TCRdb kept only the in-frame ones, dropping some. The data show 100,000 or so clones, roughly 91% seen once. These TCRs are of unknown antigen specificity. Source: unstimulated CD4+ T cells sorted from spleen or lymph node cells, taken before transplant. All receptors derive from a human donor who was the organ donor for an intestinal transplant.

This clone showed up just once. The chain's CDR3 is CASSLKPRGSYNSPLHF. The CDR3 DNA sequence: TGTGCCAGCAGCTTAAAACCCAGGGGCTCCTATAATTCACCCCTCCACTTT. The chain combines TRBV7-3 with TRBJ1-6; TRBD1 might be the D (6 bases). V shed 1 base and J shed 0 bases, with 10 bases lying between them. Per germline, CDR1 SGHTA and CDR2 FQGTGA. This CDR3 spans 17 amino acids. The variable domain in full, completed from reference TRBV7-3 and TRBJ1-6, reads GAGVSQTPSNKVTEKGKYVELRCDPISGHTALYWYRQSLGQGPEFLIYFQGTGAADDSGLPNDRFFAVRPEGSVSTLKIQRTERGDSAVYLCASSLKPRGSYNSPLHFGNGTRLTVT.

As regards this clone: Other DNA sequences in this sample translate to the same CDR3. The V gene is TRBV2, the J gene TRBJ2-1; no clear D. This CDR3 comprises 14 residues. V dropped 6 bases and J dropped 5 bases, with 14 bases sitting between them. CDR1 and CDR2 from the germline V gene are SNHLY and FYNNEI. The CDR3 here is CASSKRLLNNEQFF. CDR3 DNA: TGTGCCAGCAGCAAACGACTGCTCAACAATGAGCAGTTCTTC. The full variable domain, rest sourced from reference TRBV2 and TRBJ2-1, is EPEVTQTPSHQVTQMGQEVILRCVPISNHLYFYWYRQILGQKVEFLVSFYNNEISEKSEIFDDQFSVERPDGSNFTLKIRSTKLEDSAMYFCASSKRLLNNEQFFGPGTRLTVL.

The CDR3 reads CASSAWDRGLSPLHF. CDR3 DNA: TGTGCCAGCAGCGCATGGGACAGGGGGCTGTCACCCCTCCACTTT. J is TRBJ1-6 and V is TRBV11-2; TRBD1 matches at 12 bases. Germline-derived CDR1 and CDR2 are SGHAT and FQNNGV. Trimming removed 5 bases from V and 10 bases from J; junction bases left unmatched: 6. The CDR3 is 15 amino acids.

The chain couples TRBV6-4 to TRBJ2-7; perhaps TRBD2 as D (6 bases). Germline CDR1 is MRHNA and CDR2 is SNTAGT. The CDR3 length is 14 residues. V lost 5 bases to trimming and J lost 2 bases, with 13 bases between them. The CDR3 is CASSQTGGAYEQYF. The CDR3 bases are TGTGCCAGCAGTCAAACTGGCGGGGCCTACGAGCAGTACTTC.

This sequence joins TRBV19 and TRBJ1-1; TRBD1 might be the D (5 bases). The CDR3 runs 12 residues. Germline loops: CDR1 LNHDA, CDR2 SQIVND (reference sequence). V lost 5 bases, J lost 1 base, and 5 bases lay in between. The CDR3 DNA reads TGTGCCAGTAGTCAGGGGAACACTGAAGCTTTCTTT. It translates to CASSQGNTEAFF.

On this clone: A junction end diverges from the germline sequence, so it may reflect a read error. Here the CDR3 DNA reads TGTGCCAGCAGTGCCCACAGAGGGATACAATCCTTC. Its protein product is CASSAHRGIQSF. This chain links TRBV6-1 with TRBJ2-7; weak D call: TRBD2 (5 bases). Germline values: CDR1 MNHNS, CDR2 SASEGT. This CDR3 has 12 amino acids.

This rearrangement joins TRBV10-3 to TRBJ2-1, with 12 positions matching TRBD2. Germline V gene data show CDR1 as ENHRY and CDR2 as SYGVKD. This CDR3 region has 15 residues. V gave up 4 bases and J gave up 7 bases; unmatched junction bases: 5. CDR3 DNA: TGTGCCATCAGTGCACTAGCGGGGGGCCTTAATGAGCAGTTCTTC. It specifies CAISALAGGLNEQFF.

The CDR3 is CASSYSGGNSPLHF. The DNA for the CDR3 is TGTGCCAGCAGTTACTCAGGGGGCAATTCACCCCTCCACTTT. The chain recombines TRBV6-5 with TRBJ1-6, with 7 bases identical to TRBD1. CDR1 is MNHEY, CDR2 SVGAGI, per germline. The CDR3 totals 14 residues. The ends lost 0 bases at V and 7 bases at J; junction bases unmatched: 0.

V and J are TRBV5-4 and TRBJ2-3; 13 nucleotides match TRBD2. Germline assignment: CDR1 SGHNT and CDR2 YYREEE (reference sequence). The CDR3 consists of 16 residues. V was clipped by 4 bases and J by 4 bases; unmatched bases: 6. The CDR3 DNA sequence: TGTGCCAGCAGCCCACCGGGACTAGCGGGGTCAGATACGCAGTATTTT. This encodes CASSPPGLAGSDTQYF.

This rearrangement joins TRBV5-1 to TRBJ1-1, with 7 positions matching TRBD1. Losses at the gene ends were 1 base for V and 6 bases for J; bases not matched to a gene: 9. The germline CDR1 and CDR2 sequences are SGHRS and YFSETQ. The CDR3 contains 15 residues. The CDR3 reads CASSLPRDSIPEAFF. The CDR3 DNA sequence: TGCGCCAGCAGCTTGCCCCGGGACAGTATCCCTGAAGCTTTCTTT.

DNA for the CDR3: TGCGCCAGCAGCCGATCGGGGACCTACGAGCAGTACTTC. Protein product: CASSRSGTYEQYF. This chain links TRBV4-1 with TRBJ2-7, with D tentatively TRBD2 (5 bases). This CDR3 has 13 amino acids. Trimming shortened V by 4 bases and J by 2 bases, and 9 bases separated the two germline ends. CDR1 and CDR2 from the germline V gene are MGHRA and YSYEKL.

The chain is built from TRBV5-1 and TRBJ1-2, with D uncertain. The CDR3 covers 15 residues. Germline V gene sequence: CDR1 SGHRS, CDR2 YFSETQ. Deletions cut 4 bases from V and 2 bases from J, with 15 bases between. CDR3 region: CASSIAGKINYGYTF. As DNA, the CDR3 is TGCGCCAGCAGCATAGCCGGGAAAATAAACTATGGCTACACCTTC.

The J gene is TRBJ1-1, the V gene TRBV28; D gene unclear. The CDR3 contains 14 residues. Trimming stripped 5 bases from V and 1 base from J, with 11 bases between. CDR1 and CDR2 from the germline V gene are MDHEN and SYDVKM. The CDR3, as DNA: TGTGCCAGCAGTCCCCCAACACGGAACACTGAAGCTTTCTTT. Amino acids: CASSPPTRNTEAFF. The full variable domain, completed using reference TRBV28 and TRBJ1-1, is DVKVTQSSRYLVKRTGEKVFLECVQDMDHENMFWYRQDPGLGLRLIYFSYDVKMKEKGDIPEGYSVSREKKERFSLILESASTNQTSMYLCASSPPTRNTEAFFGQGTRLTVV.

The rearrangement links TRBV5-1 to TRBJ2-2; TRBD2 might be the D (5 bases). V was shortened by 0 bases and J by 4 bases, with 13 bases between the two germline ends. The CDR3 totals 16 residues. Germline-derived CDR1 and CDR2 are SGHRS and YFSETQ. This CDR3 reads CASSLVFPSSTGELFF. The CDR3 DNA reads TGCGCCAGCAGCTTGGTGTTTCCTAGCAGCACCGGGGAGCTGTTTTTT.

The chain carries TRBV19 and TRBJ2-5, with 13 bases that match TRBD2. V gave up 4 bases and J gave up 5 bases; unmatched junction bases: 4. Germline CDR1 LNHDA, CDR2 SQIVND (reference sequence). The CDR3 length is 15 residues. CDR3 sequence reads: CASSKLAGGRETQYF. The CDR3 DNA sequence: TGTGCCAGTAGTAAACTAGCGGGGGGGCGGGAGACCCAGTACTTC.

The gene calls are TRBV25-1 and TRBJ2-1; TRBD2 aligns across 9 bases. Trimming removed 4 bases from V and 4 bases from J; junction bases left unmatched: 2. The CDR3 extends over 14 amino acids. Per the germline V gene, CDR1 is MGHDK and CDR2 is SYGVNS. CDR3 protein: CASSASGIYNEQFF. As DNA, the CDR3 is TGTGCCAGCAGTGCTAGCGGGATTTACAATGAGCAGTTCTTC.

This clone was seen a handful of times. J is TRBJ2-7 and V is TRBV28; D remains unclear. The V end lost 5 bases, the J end lost 4 bases, and 12 bases lay between the germline ends. Germline lookup yields CDR1 MDHEN and CDR2 SYDVKM. The CDR3 is 13 residues long. Here the CDR3 reads CASSLIGRYEQYF. DNA for the CDR3: TGTGCCAGCAGTCTGATCGGTAGATACGAGCAGTACTTC.

The chain employs TRBV5-1 and TRBJ2-1, with 7 bases that match TRBD2. This CDR3 has 14 amino acids. Germline CDR1 SGHRS, CDR2 YFSETQ. The V gene end was trimmed by 4 bases and the J gene end by 8 bases; junction bases not matched to a gene: 9. CDR3 in DNA: TGCGCCAGCAGCCCCGGACTAGTGGGCGATGAGCAGTTCTTC. It codes for CASSPGLVGDEQFF. Complete variable domain (other parts from reference TRBV5-1 and TRBJ2-1): KAGVTQTPRYLIKTRGQQVTLSCSPISGHRSVSWYQQTPGQGLQFLFEYFSETQRNKGNFPGRFSGRQFSNSRSEMNVSTLELGDSALYLCASSPGLVGDEQFFGPGTRLTVL.

The chain uses TRBV2 and TRBJ1-4, with D maybe TRBD1 (6 bases). The V gene lost 10 bases and the J gene lost 5 bases, with 14 bases spanning the gap. CDR3 length: 13 amino acids. Germline V gene sequence: CDR1 SNHLY, CDR2 FYNNEI. The chain's CDR3 is CATSRGVNEKLFF. In DNA form, the CDR3 reads TGTGCCACTAGCAGGGGCGTGAATGAAAAACTGTTTTTT.

This chain connects TRBV7-8 to TRBJ2-2; the match to TRBD2 covers 11 bases. CDR1 and CDR2 from the germline V gene are SGHVS and FQNEAQ. V shed 2 bases, J shed 5 bases, and the junction held 4 bases outside the gene matches. The CDR3 has 16 amino acids. The CDR3 region has the DNA TGTGCCAGCAGCTTACTAGCGGGGGGTGGTACCGGGGAGCTGTTTTTT. It translates to CASSLLAGGGTGELFF. Looking up the rest from reference TRBV7-8 and TRBJ2-2 gives the full variable domain: GAGVSQSPRYKVAKRGQDVALRCDPISGHVSLFWYQQALGQGPEFLTYFQNEAQLDKSGLPSDRFFAERPEGSVSTLKIQRTQQEDSAVYLCASSLLAGGGTGELFFGEGSRLTVL.

V usage is TRBV15 and J usage is TRBJ2-7; D may be TRBD2 (5 bases). The CDR3 sequence is 12 residues long. The V end lost 0 bases, the J end lost 12 bases, and 12 bases lay between the germline ends. Germline V gives CDR1 LNHNV, CDR2 YYDKDF (reference sequence). The CDR3 loop is CATSRDMRVPYF. DNA of the CDR3: TGTGCCACCAGCAGAGATATGAGGGTCCCGTACTTC.

V is TRBV9 and J is TRBJ1-5; 7 bases map to TRBD1. The CDR3 loop spans 14 amino acids. V trimming: 3 bases; J trimming: 4 bases; junction bases outside the gene matches: 4. Germline V gene data show CDR1 as SGDLS and CDR2 as YYNGEE. CDR3 residues: CASSAAGGNQPQHF. In nucleotides, the CDR3 is TGTGCCAGCAGCGCGGCAGGGGGTAATCAGCCCCAGCATTTT.

The V call is TRBV6-1, the J call TRBJ2-7, with 9 nucleotides matching TRBD1. The CDR3 covers 14 residues. Unmatched junction bases numbered 7, after V lost 6 bases and J lost 4 bases. Germline CDR1 reads MNHNS; CDR2 reads SASEGT. The CDR3 is CASRESGTGYEQYF. CDR3 DNA: TGTGCCAGCAGGGAATCCGGGACAGGGTACGAGCAGTACTTC.

The chain recombines TRBV7-2 with TRBJ1-5, with TRBD1 identical over 8 bases. CDR1 is SGHTA and CDR2 is FQGNSA in the germline V gene. V lost 5 bases to trimming and J lost 5 bases; unmatched junction nucleotides: 8. CDR3 length: 15 amino acids. The CDR3 DNA reads as TGTGCCAGCAGCCCACCCGACAGGGGAGATCAGCCCCAGCATTTT. Amino acids: CASSPPDRGDQPQHF.

This clone has a handful of counts. This chain joins TRBV7-9 and TRBJ2-7; maybe TRBD1 (5 bases). The length of the CDR3 is 14 residues. From germline, CDR1 is SEHNR and CDR2 FQNEAQ (reference sequence). V lost 3 bases to trimming and J lost 6 bases, with 15 bases between them. The CDR3 sequence is CASSFGTGRVEQYF. CDR3 DNA sequence: TGTGCCAGCAGCTTCGGCACAGGTCGAGTCGAGCAGTACTTC.

This clone was seen a single time. The chain carries TRBV6-5 and TRBJ2-1, with a weak D call TRBD2 (5 bases). This CDR3 has 14 residues. Germline loops: CDR1 MNHEY, CDR2 SVGAGI. Trimming removed 5 bases at V and 3 bases at J, with 11 bases between. In nucleotides, the CDR3 is TGTGCCAGCAGTCTGGGTGGAGGCTACAATGAGCAGTTCTTC. Its protein product is CASSLGGGYNEQFF.